This T cell receptor beta chain appears in the sequencing data of a study of tumor-infiltrating lymphocytes in oesophageal squamous cell carcinoma. TCRdb reprocessed the PCR reads via MiXCR and lists one record per CDR3 protein. The data show 9,000 to 13,000 distinct CDR3 sequences, with around three fifths seen just once and more than 25% held by the top ten. Sequenced sample: esophageal tumor tissue. The source is a male donor with esophageal squamous cell carcinoma.

The CDR3 nucleotides are TGTGCCAGCAGCCCAATAGCGGGAAAGGGAGTTGAGCAGTTCTTC. Encoded protein: CASSPIAGKGVEQFF. The chain links TRBV7-2 to TRBJ2-5; 8 nucleotides agree with TRBD2. The end of the DNA aligns better with TRBJ2-1, so the J call may be wrong. Germline values: CDR1 SGHTA, CDR2 FQGNSA. CDR3 length equals 15 residues.